The 7 T cell receptor beta chains given below trace back to one sample, sequenced in a study of beta chain features in type 1 diabetes. Study results and caveats: TCRB CDR3s were moderately but significantly shorter in Type 1 diabetes patients in all four CD4+ subsets.

The investigators reverse transcribed all of the isolated RNA, so they sequenced expressed TCRB transcripts. The table came from immunoSEQ multiplex PCR; TCRdb's copy has only in-frame clones and leaves some out. This table holds some 150,000 clones, roughly 10% found once. No antigen has been identified for these receptors. The sample comprised central memory CD4+ T cells from blood. The receptors derive from a woman aged 25 to 39 with type 1 diabetes.

The chain has TRBV5-1 and TRBJ1-4; TRBD1 agrees at 10 bases. V was pared by 4 bases and J by 5 bases, with 5 bases of the junction left unmatched. The germline gives CDR1 SGHRS, CDR2 YFSETQ. This CDR3 contains 15 residues. The CDR3 nucleotides read TGCGCCAGCAGCCTAATGGGACAGGGGAATGAAAAACTGTTTTTT. Amino acids: CASSLMGQGNEKLFF.

This clone has more than one count but fewer than ten. The rearrangement links TRBV29-1 to TRBJ2-2; D unclear. The CDR3 runs to 12 residues. The V gene lost 8 bases and the J gene lost 7 bases, with 14 bases spanning the gap. Germline V lookup: CDR1 SQVTM, CDR2 ANQGSEA. The CDR3 loop is CSSGQVGGELFF. In DNA form, the CDR3 reads TGCAGCTCCGGTCAGGTTGGCGGGGAGCTGTTTTTT.

The chain has TRBV6-5 and TRBJ2-5; tentatively, D is TRBD1 (6 bases). The CDR3 has 14 residues. V was trimmed by 0 bases and J by 5 bases, leaving 10 bases between them. CDR1 is MNHEY and CDR2 is SVGAGI in the germline V gene. The CDR3 DNA sequence: TGTGCCAGCAGTTACTCTCAGGGGACGGAGACCCAGTACTTC. This codes for CASSYSQGTETQYF.

This clone was counted between two and nine times. The rearrangement joins TRBV29-1 to TRBJ2-4; D is perhaps TRBD2 (5 bases). The CDR3 spans 13 residues. CDR1 SQVTM and CDR2 ANQGSEA come from the germline V gene. Trimming left V 3 bases short and J 5 bases short, with 11 bases between. In DNA form, the CDR3 reads TGCAGCGTTGATTCGGACTCCCAAAACATTCAGTACTTC. It specifies CSVDSDSQNIQYF. The full variable domain, its missing parts supplied by reference TRBV29-1 and TRBJ2-4, is SAVISQKPSRDICQRGTSLTIQCQVDSQVTMMFWYRQQPGQSLTLIATANQGSEATYESGFVIDKFPISRPNLTFSTLTVSNMSPEDSSIYLCSVDSDSQNIQYFGAGTRLSVL.

The V call is TRBV6-5, the J call TRBJ2-7, with D tentatively TRBD1 (5 bases). Germline CDR1 and CDR2: MNHEY and SVGAGI. The V and J ends lost 5 bases and 3 bases respectively, with 11 bases between them. CDR3 length: 13 residues. The CDR3 sequence: CASSPGNVYEQYF. CDR3 nucleotide sequence: TGTGCCAGCAGTCCAGGGAACGTCTACGAGCAGTACTTC.

The chain recombines TRBV5-4 with TRBJ2-7; D gene uncertain. Per the germline V gene, CDR1 is SGHNT and CDR2 is YYREEE (reference sequence). This CDR3 region has 11 residues. Between the trimmed V and J ends, which lost 2 bases and 5 bases, there was a span of 5 bases. CDR3 residues: CASSLQHEQYF. The CDR3 DNA sequence: TGTGCCAGCAGCTTACAACACGAGCAGTACTTC. The whole variable domain, remainder taken from reference TRBV5-4 and TRBJ2-7, is ETGVTQSPTHLIKTRGQQVTLRCSSQSGHNTVSWYQQALGQGPQFIFQYYREEENGRGNFPPRFSGLQFPNYSSELNVNALELDDSALYLCASSLQHEQYFGPGTRLTVT.

This chain links TRBV5-6 with TRBJ2-7, with 9 bases identical to TRBD2. Germline loops: CDR1 SGHDT, CDR2 YYEEEE. The V segment lost 4 bases and the J segment 1 base; nucleotides outside the gene matches: 6. CDR3 length: 15 residues. The DNA for the CDR3 is TGTGCCAGCAGCAGAAGCGGGAGGAGGTCCTACGAGCAGTACTTC. Residues: CASSRSGRRSYEQYF.